The T cell receptor (beta chain) under discussion was sequenced for a study of beta chain features in type 1 diabetes (dated by TCRdb to about 2018). Context from the whole study: Mean age, gender distribution, total cell number and subset yield did not differ between patients and healthy donors. The study compared TCRB repertoires of sorted circulating CD4+ T cell subsets between recently diagnosed type 1 diabetes patients and matched healthy donors. A total of some 110 million sorted cells were examined across all samples, and a strong correlation was observed between cell number per subset and RNA yield. Regulatory and stem cell-like memory subsets were isolated from only 8 patients and about eight healthy donors, whereas naive and central memory subsets came from all 30 or so donors. Overall study results and their limits: PCR may preferentially amplify shorter templates, but because patient and control samples were amplified and corrected together, any resulting skew would affect both groups equally. At VDJ recombination sites, type 1 diabetes patients had fewer insertions and more deleted nucleotides, which implies abnormalities in thymic rearrangement. Type 1 diabetes patients showed a moderate but significant shortening of TCRB CDR3 length in all four CD4+ subsets. The naive, central memory and regulatory TCRB repertoires appeared to resemble one another more closely among patients than among healthy donors. Only small numbers of individuals were included in the HLA sub-analyses, which left unresolved whether HLA type had any influence on TCRB rearrangement. Because cDNA rather than genomic DNA was sequenced, highly expressing activated cells could have been over-represented, although no difference in activation and CD3 levels was found between groups.

The entire amount of isolated RNA was reverse transcribed using the High Capacity cDNA Reverse Transcription Kit, so the sequenced TCRB transcripts were expressed ones. Naive, central memory and regulatory T cell samples underwent deep immunoSEQ sequencing, averaging about 3.3 million total reads per sample. Sorted cells were lysed in RLT buffer, and RNA was extracted using DNase-treated RNeasy Micro or Mini kits according to cell number. To prevent cross-contamination, each cell subset was processed individually, whereas patient and healthy donor samples were processed jointly. The immunoSEQ multiplex PCR was used to amplify TCRB sequences from cDNA, yielding 87-bp fragments that span the CDR3 region. Amplicons were sequenced on the Illumina HiSeq platform. The source study handled its data this way. Synthetic template baselines were used to correct PCR bias computationally, reads within Hamming distance 2 were collapsed, and singletons that could not be merged were discarded. Reads were aligned to IMGT to assign V, D and J genes, CDR3 length, and insertions or deletions at six rearrangement sites. Within each subset, clonotype counts were normalized to the number of sorted cells before true diversity and Gini coefficients were calculated with the tcR R package. The overlap coefficient, calculated on TCRB nucleotide sequences, was used to quantify repertoire sharing. As a proxy for the pre-selection repertoire, out-of-frame TCRB sequences from naive cells were analyzed. Entries here come from immuneACCESS through TCRdb and include only in-frame sequences with V and J called. Some clones fail to appear in such tables; in the studies checked, an unresolved V gene covers under half of the shortfall, and the cause of the remainder is unknown. V and J calls and clone size are given by that table; D and trimming were obtained from the DNA. For this sample there are 970,000 or so clones; about a sixth appear just once. 0.023% of the sample is in the top ten clones.

A single peripheral blood draw of 90 to 150 mL on average was collected from each donor into heparinised tubes. A BD FACSAria II was used to sort naive, central memory, regulatory and stem cell-like memory CD4+ T cells with a panel that included CD45RO, CCR7, CD25, CD127, CD95 and CD27. Purity was above 98% for every sorted population. PBMCs were isolated right away by Lymphoprep density gradient centrifugation and were stained directly, without culture. To minimize batch effects, samples were stained and sorted in pairs, one healthy donor with one patient per experiment. The sample holds a few counts of this clone. Its recognized antigen is unknown. No base quality information exists; no much larger clone differs at one position. The CDR3 goes from the cysteine to the phenylalanine over 18 residues. CDR3 DNA only is kept here, 54 bases in frame from base 1. Germline trimming: 4 bases from V, 4 bases from J; junction bases outside gene matches: 13. The CDR1 and CDR2 encoded by the germline V gene are MDHEN and SYDVKM.

The sequenced sample was naive CD4+ T cells from blood. Reading the label with the study, this specimen's cell subset or site is: true naive CD4+ T cells. The chain links TRBV28 with TRBJ2-3, and 11 bases in between align with TRBD2. The sequence derives from a young woman in good health. The sequence in DNA is TGTGCCAGCAGTTCCCTCGCCGGGCTAGCGGGAGGCTCAGATACGCAGTATTTT. Its coded protein is CASSSLAGLAGGSDTQYF.